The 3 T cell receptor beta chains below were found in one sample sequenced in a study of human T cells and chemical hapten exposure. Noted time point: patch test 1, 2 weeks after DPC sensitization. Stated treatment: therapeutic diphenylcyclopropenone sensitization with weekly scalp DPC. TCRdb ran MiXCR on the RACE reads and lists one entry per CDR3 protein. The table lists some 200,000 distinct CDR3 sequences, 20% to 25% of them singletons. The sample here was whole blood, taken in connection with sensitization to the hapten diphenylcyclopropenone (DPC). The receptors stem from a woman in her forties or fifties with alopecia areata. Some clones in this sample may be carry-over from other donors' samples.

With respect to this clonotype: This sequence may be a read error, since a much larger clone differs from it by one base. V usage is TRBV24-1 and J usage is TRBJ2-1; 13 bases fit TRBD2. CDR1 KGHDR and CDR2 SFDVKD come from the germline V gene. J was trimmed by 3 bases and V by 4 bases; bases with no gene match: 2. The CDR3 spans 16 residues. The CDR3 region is CATSEGLAGVYNEQFF. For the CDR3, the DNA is TGTGCCACCAGTGAAGGACTAGCGGGAGTCTACAATGAGCAGTTCTTC.

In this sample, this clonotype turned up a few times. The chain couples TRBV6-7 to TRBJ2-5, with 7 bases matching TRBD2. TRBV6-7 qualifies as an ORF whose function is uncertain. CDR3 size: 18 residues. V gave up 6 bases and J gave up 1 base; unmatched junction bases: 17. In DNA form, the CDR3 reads TGTGCCAGCAGCCGGCTGTTGTCCGGGGACTACTTCCAAGAGACCCAGTACTTC. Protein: CASSRLLSGDYFQETQYF.

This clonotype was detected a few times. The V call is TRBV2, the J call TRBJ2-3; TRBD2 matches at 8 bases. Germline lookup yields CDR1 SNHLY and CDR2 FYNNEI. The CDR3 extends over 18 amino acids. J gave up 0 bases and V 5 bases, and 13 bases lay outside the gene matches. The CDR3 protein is CASSILSFSGESTDTQYF. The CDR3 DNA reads TGTGCCAGCAGTATACTAAGTTTTAGCGGGGAAAGCACAGATACGCAGTATTTT.